The 26 T cell receptor beta chains listed next were all sequenced from one sample in a study of blood T cell repertoires in COVID-19. TCRdb's copy holds only in-frame clones and misses some; the assay was immunoSEQ multiplex PCR. The data contain about 300,000 clones, 86% of them singletons. The material sequenced was PBMCs or T cells enriched from blood (not recorded which). All receptors derive from a woman aged 18-29 years who had recovered from COVID-19.

The gene calls are TRBV7-2 and TRBJ1-2, with TRBD1 matching over 9 bases. Germline CDR1 and CDR2: SGHTA and FQGNSA. CDR3 length: 16 amino acids. V trimming: 5 bases; J trimming: 1 base; junction bases outside the gene matches: 8. As DNA, the CDR3 is TGTGCCAGCAGCCTAGACAGGGGGTTTTTTAACTATGGCTACACCTTC. Translation gives CASSLDRGFFNYGYTF.

For the CDR3, the DNA is TGTGCCATCAGTGACGGTGGACTAGCGGGGTACACCGGGGAGCTGTTTTTT. Translation: CAISDGGLAGYTGELFF. The chain has TRBV10-3 and TRBJ2-2, with 12 nucleotides matching TRBD2. CDR1 and CDR2 (germline): ENHRY, SYGVKD. The ends lost 3 bases at V and 3 bases at J; junction bases unmatched: 5. This CDR3 region has 17 residues.

The rearrangement uses TRBV7-8 and TRBJ2-3, with D perhaps TRBD2 (6 bases). CDR1 is SGHVS and CDR2 is FQNEAQ in the germline V gene. Between the trimmed V and J ends, which lost 5 bases and 4 bases, there was a span of 22 bases. The CDR3 is 17 amino acids. This chain's CDR3 is CASSRPRGGGPPDTQYF. In DNA form, the CDR3 reads TGTGCCAGCAGCCGACCCCGGGGAGGAGGCCCCCCAGATACGCAGTATTTT.

The chain joins TRBV20-1 to TRBJ1-2, with a possible D match to TRBD1 (5 bases). CDR1 and CDR2 (germline): DFQATT, SNEGSKA (reference sequence). This CDR3 contains 11 residues. V was clipped by 4 bases and J by 7 bases, with 10 bases between them. CDR3 in DNA: TGCAGTGCTACGACAGCAGTTGGCTACACCTTC. Protein sequence: CSATTAVGYTF.

In this sample, this clone turned up a few times. The chain uses TRBV5-1 and TRBJ2-7, with D uncertain. This CDR3 has 13 amino acids. Trimming stripped 0 bases from V and 7 bases from J, with 11 bases between. Per the germline V gene, CDR1 is SGHRS and CDR2 is YFSETQ. This CDR3 reads CASSLDSYWEQYF. The CDR3 DNA is TGCGCCAGCAGCTTGGACTCTTACTGGGAGCAGTACTTC.

J is TRBJ1-2 and V is TRBV19; 7 nucleotides agree with TRBD1. CDR3 length: 16 residues. CDR1 LNHDA and CDR2 SQIVND come from the germline V gene (reference sequence). Germline trimming cut 4 bases from V and 2 bases from J; bases unmatched to any gene: 10. The CDR3, as DNA: TGTGCCAGTAGTAAATTCCGGGGACAGATAAACTATGGCTACACCTTC. Residues: CASSKFRGQINYGYTF.

This chain joins TRBV4-3 and TRBJ2-7; a weak D match, TRBD1 (6 bases). The germline V and J ends were trimmed by 0 bases and 0 bases, with 12 bases remaining between them. Germline lookup yields CDR1 LGHNA and CDR2 YSLEER. This CDR3 comprises 16 residues. The CDR3 bases are TGCGCCAGCAGCCAAGACTATCCAGGGGTCTCCTACGAGCAGTACTTC. Translating gives CASSQDYPGVSYEQYF.

V and J are TRBV7-2 and TRBJ2-3, with 12 bases lining up with TRBD2. Germline values: CDR1 SGHTA, CDR2 FQGNSA. The CDR3 runs to 17 residues. Losses at the gene ends were 3 bases for V and 2 bases for J; bases not matched to a gene: 6. The CDR3 nucleotides are TGTGCCAGCAGCTTTCGACTAGCGGGGGAGAACACAGATACGCAGTATTTT. It specifies CASSFRLAGENTDTQYF.

In this sample, this clone turned up a few times. The chain links TRBV9 to TRBJ2-7, with TRBD1 matching over 9 bases. The junction had 8 bases not matched to a gene; V was cut back by 4 bases and J by 6 bases. The CDR3 covers 14 residues. From germline, CDR1 is SGDLS and CDR2 YYNGEE. Written as DNA, the CDR3 is TGTGCCAGCAGCTTGGGACAGGGAGTCTTCGAGCAGTACTTC. Amino acids: CASSLGQGVFEQYF. Complete variable domain (other parts from reference TRBV9 and TRBJ2-7): DSGVTQTPKHLITATGQRVTLRCSPRSGDLSVYWYQQSLDQGLQFLIQYYNGEERAKGNILERFSAQQFPDLHSELNLSSLELGDSALYFCASSLGQGVFEQYFGPGTRLTVT.

This chain links TRBV11-2 with TRBJ2-3; the D gene is possibly TRBD2 (6 bases). Germline V lookup: CDR1 SGHAT, CDR2 FQNNGV. The CDR3 is 16 residues long. Trimming left V 1 base short and J 0 bases short, with 11 bases between. The CDR3 here is CASSLGSSVSTDTQYF. CDR3 DNA sequence: TGTGCCAGCAGCTTAGGTTCTAGCGTCAGCACAGATACGCAGTATTTT.

As DNA, the CDR3 is TGTGCCAGCAGCCGACTTAGGACTGGGCGCCCCGAAGCTTTCTTT. Its translation: CASSRLRTGRPEAFF. The V call is TRBV3-1 (or the pseudogene TRBV3-2), the J call TRBJ1-1; D remains unclear. Trimming removed 4 bases from V and 8 bases from J, with 20 bases in between. Looked up from germline, CDR1 is LGHDT and CDR2 is YNNKEL (reference sequence). CDR3 length: 15 amino acids.

The CDR3 coding sequence is TGTGCCAGCAGCTCCTCTAGCGCGAGCTCCTACAATGAGCAGTTCTTC. Its protein is CASSSSSASSYNEQFF. This chain joins TRBV14 and TRBJ2-1; perhaps TRBD2 as D (6 bases). Per germline, CDR1 SGHDN and CDR2 FVKESK. The CDR3 has 16 residues. Trimming cost V 5 bases and J 0 bases, with 14 bases left between them.

The chain joins TRBV2 to TRBJ1-4; the match to TRBD1 covers 7 bases. Germline CDR1 SNHLY, CDR2 FYNNEI. This CDR3 has 14 residues. The V segment lost 4 bases and the J segment 5 bases; nucleotides outside the gene matches: 4. The CDR3 reads CASSGDSLNEKLFF. Here the CDR3 DNA reads TGTGCCAGCAGTGGGGACAGCTTAAATGAAAAACTGTTTTTT.

In its sample, this clone was seen a few times. Other DNA sequences in the sample encode the same CDR3. The V gene is TRBV3-1 (or the pseudogene TRBV3-2), the J gene TRBJ2-1; D is ambiguous. V was cut by 0 bases and J by 4 bases, with 7 bases left in between. CDR1 is LGHDT and CDR2 is YNNKEL in the germline V gene (reference sequence). The CDR3 is made up of 14 amino acids. The CDR3 protein is CASSQDHGYNEQFF. Written as DNA, the CDR3 is TGTGCCAGCAGCCAAGATCACGGGTACAATGAGCAGTTCTTC.

The rearrangement links TRBV11-3 to TRBJ2-5, with 10 bases fitting TRBD2. This CDR3 has 14 residues. V gave up 5 bases and J gave up 3 bases; unmatched junction bases: 3. CDR1 is SGHNT, CDR2 YENEEA, per germline. This CDR3 reads CASSHGTSEETQYF. For the CDR3, the DNA is TGTGCCAGCAGCCACGGGACTAGCGAAGAGACCCAGTACTTC.

This clone was seen a few times. The rearrangement joins TRBV6-5 to TRBJ1-2, with a possible D match to TRBD1 (6 bases). This CDR3 comprises 15 residues. Trimming shortened V by 1 base and J by 4 bases, and 13 bases separated the two germline ends. Germline CDR1 MNHEY, CDR2 SVGAGI. This chain's CDR3 is CASSYLGRGVYGYTF. CDR3 DNA: TGTGCCAGCAGTTACTTGGGCAGGGGAGTCTATGGCTACACCTTC.

This chain uses TRBV6-5 with TRBJ2-1; D remains unclear. The germline CDR1 and CDR2 sequences are MNHEY and SVGAGI. The CDR3 extends over 13 amino acids. V was shortened by 6 bases and J by 1 base, with 7 bases between the two germline ends. The CDR3 region is CASSLKSYNEQFF. CDR3 in DNA: TGTGCCAGCAGCCTAAAATCCTACAATGAGCAGTTCTTC.

This clone was counted between two and nine times. V and J are TRBV7-8 and TRBJ1-4, with 9 bases fitting TRBD1. The CDR3 sequence is 17 residues long. CDR1 is SGHVS, CDR2 FQNEAQ, per germline. V was clipped by 3 bases and J by 6 bases; unmatched bases: 11. CDR3 nucleotide sequence: TGTGCCAGCAGCTTGTTGGCGGGACAGGGTCTTGATGAAAAACTGTTTTTT. Its translation: CASSLLAGQGLDEKLFF. Full variable domain (missing parts from reference TRBV7-8 and TRBJ1-4): GAGVSQSPRYKVAKRGQDVALRCDPISGHVSLFWYQQALGQGPEFLTYFQNEAQLDKSGLPSDRFFAERPEGSVSTLKIQRTQQEDSAVYLCASSLLAGQGLDEKLFFGSGTQLSVL.

The J gene is TRBJ1-1, the V gene TRBV7-2, with TRBD1 identical over 7 bases. Germline CDR1 SGHTA, CDR2 FQGNSA. The CDR3 is 13 residues long. Germline trimming cut 0 bases from V and 10 bases from J; bases unmatched to any gene: 5. As DNA, the CDR3 is TGTGCCAGCAGCTTAGCGGGCTCAGGGGGAGCTTTCTTT. Encoded protein: CASSLAGSGGAFF.

V and J are TRBV11-2 and TRBJ2-3; TRBD2 matches 8 bases. Germline V gene sequence: CDR1 SGHAT, CDR2 FQNNGV. V trimming: 6 bases; J trimming: 9 bases; junction bases outside the gene matches: 2. CDR3 length: 11 residues. CDR3 sequence (DNA): TGTGCCAGCAGTCGCGGGGGGACGCAGTATTTT. Its translation: CASSRGGTQYF. Combining the CDR3 with reference TRBV11-2 and TRBJ2-3 gives the whole variable domain EAGVAQSPRYKIIEKRQSVAFWCNPISGHATLYWYQQILGQGPKLLIQFQNNGVVDDSQLPKDRFSAERLKGVDSTLKIQPAKLEDSAVYLCASSRGGTQYFGPGTRLTVL.

This rearrangement joins TRBV7-8 to TRBJ1-1; 8 bases align to TRBD1. V gave up 5 bases and J gave up 4 bases; unmatched junction bases: 3. CDR3 size: 13 residues. Germline CDR1 SGHVS, CDR2 FQNEAQ. The CDR3 loop is CASSGTGRTEAFF. The CDR3 DNA reads as TGTGCCAGCAGCGGGACAGGTCGCACTGAAGCTTTCTTT.

The genes are TRBV30 and TRBJ2-1; TRBD1 might be the D (5 bases). The CDR3 covers 17 residues. V was trimmed by 3 bases and J by 2 bases, leaving 20 bases between them. In germline, CDR1 is GTSNPN, CDR2 SVGIG (reference sequence). The DNA for the CDR3 is TGTGCCTGGAGCCTGTTCCTAAAGGGGCGGCCCTACAATGAGCAGTTCTTC. Protein sequence: CAWSLFLKGRPYNEQFF.

This clone showed up just once. The CDR3 here is CASSLIQGWIAPSNYGYTF. CDR3 nucleotide sequence: TGTGCCAGCAGTTTAATACAGGGCTGGATAGCCCCGTCGAACTATGGCTACACCTTC. The chain uses TRBV6-2 or TRBV6-3 and TRBJ1-2; perhaps TRBD1 as D (6 bases). There are 19 residues in the CDR3. The V gene lost 4 bases and the J gene lost 2 bases, with 26 bases spanning the gap. Looked up from germline, CDR1 is MNHEY and CDR2 is SVGEGT.

The count of this clone is one. The chain joins TRBV30 to TRBJ2-5, with 7 bases identical to TRBD2. Germline V gives CDR1 GTSNPN, CDR2 SVGIG (reference sequence). The CDR3 is 16 residues long. The V and J ends lost 2 bases and 0 bases, in that order; junction bases with no gene match: 9. This CDR3 is CAWSWGGGTYQETQYF. The CDR3, as DNA: TGTGCCTGGAGTTGGGGGGGTGGTACGTACCAAGAGACCCAGTACTTC.

The chain joins TRBV5-4 to TRBJ1-1, with D maybe TRBD1 (5 bases). The V end lost 5 bases, the J end lost 5 bases, and 16 bases lay between the germline ends. The CDR3 length is 14 residues. Germline V gene sequence: CDR1 SGHNT, CDR2 YYREEE (reference sequence). The CDR3 sequence is CASRRELRGTEAFF. CDR3 sequence (DNA): TGTGCCAGCAGACGGGAATTACGGGGGACTGAAGCTTTCTTT.

V gene TRBV28 combines with J gene TRBJ1-1, with 8 bases identical to TRBD1. With V trimmed by 4 bases and J by 1 base, 8 bases remained unmatched. Germline V lookup: CDR1 MDHEN, CDR2 SYDVKM. The CDR3 length is 16 residues. CDR3 bases: TGTGCCAGCAGTTCCCCGACCGGGACAGGGAACACTGAAGCTTTCTTT. As protein: CASSSPTGTGNTEAFF.